These 32 T cell receptor beta chains share one sample of origin, sequenced in a study of Graves' ophthalmopathy and Graves' hyperthyroidism. RNA transcripts were the template, and TCR beta CDR3 regions were amplified from them. The first-round RT-PCR employed HTBI primers together with the Qiagen OneStep RT-PCR kit. A multiplex PCR was then performed as the second round. TCRdb recomputed calls from the multiplex PCR reads with MiXCR, one row per CDR3 protein. The data show around 400,000 distinct CDR3 sequences, roughly 20% seen once. Sequenced material: peripheral blood. Receptors originate from a woman aged 18-29 years with stable Graves' hyperthyroidism.

The chain couples TRBV12-3 or TRBV12-4 to TRBJ2-2; no reliable D call. Trimming cost V 7 bases and J 4 bases, with 13 bases left between them. This CDR3 contains 14 residues. CDR3 amino acids: CASTLLVGTGELFF. DNA for the CDR3: TGTGCCAGCACCCTACTGGTGGGCACCGGGGAGCTGTTTTTT.

This clonotype has at least ten counts. The rearrangement links TRBV28 to TRBJ2-5; 12 bases are a match to TRBD2. The germline CDR1 and CDR2 sequences are MDHEN and SYDVKM. The J segment lost 3 bases and the V segment lost 3 bases, leaving 8 bases of the junction unmatched. The CDR3 loop spans 17 amino acids. The DNA of the CDR3 is TGTGCCAGCAGTTTCGGGCTAGCGGGAGGGGAGGAAGAGACCCAGTACTTC. Protein sequence: CASSFGLAGGEEETQYF.

This clonotype came up many times. The V call is TRBV24-1, the J call TRBJ1-6; D is unclear. The CDR3 runs to 12 residues. The V end lost 0 bases, the J end lost 14 bases, and 7 bases lay between the germline ends. CDR1 is KGHDR and CDR2 is SFDVKD in the germline V gene. CDR3: CATSDLGRTLHF. Written as DNA, the CDR3 is TGTGCCACCAGTGATTTGGGGAGAACCCTCCACTTT.

The rearrangement uses TRBV6-2 or TRBV6-3 and TRBJ2-2, with no clear D. V was cut by 10 bases and J by 7 bases, with 22 bases left in between. This CDR3 has 15 residues. Germline V gene data show CDR1 as MNHEY and CDR2 as SVGEGT. CDR3 bases: TGTGCCATACGTAGGGTAGCCCCAGAGAGCGGGGAGCTGTTTTTT. Residues: CAIRRVAPESGELFF.

This clonotype was seen at least ten times. The V gene is TRBV12-3 or TRBV12-4, the J gene TRBJ2-5; D remains ambiguous. The CDR3 is 13 residues long. V was clipped by 5 bases and J by 5 bases, with 12 bases between them. The CDR3 sequence is CASSRYRAETQYF. In nucleotides, the CDR3 is TGTGCCAGCAGTCGTTACCGGGCGGAGACCCAGTACTTC.

This clonotype was seen at least ten times. CDR3: CAISDLAGSYEQYF. The CDR3, as DNA: TGTGCCATCAGTGATCTAGCGGGCTCCTACGAGCAGTACTTC. This rearrangement joins TRBV10-3 to TRBJ2-7; 8 bases match TRBD2. The V gene end was trimmed by 3 bases and the J gene end by 0 bases; junction bases not matched to a gene: 1. Germline CDR1 reads ENHRY; CDR2 reads SYGVKD. The CDR3 has 14 residues.

The genes are TRBV20-1 and TRBJ2-7; D gene uncertain. V gave up 2 bases and J gave up 4 bases, with 9 bases separating them. This CDR3 is 12 amino acids long. CDR1 DFQATT and CDR2 SNEGSKA come from the germline V gene (reference sequence). CDR3 loop: CSARTWPYEQYF. CDR3 nucleotide sequence: TGCAGTGCTAGAACATGGCCTTACGAGCAGTACTTC.

This clonotype showed up many times. The V and J genes are TRBV19 and TRBJ2-2; the match to TRBD2 covers 8 bases. After removal of 7 bases from V and 5 bases from J, the junction contained 6 bases not matched to a gene. Germline V gene sequence: CDR1 LNHDA, CDR2 SQIVND (reference sequence). The CDR3 contains 14 residues. In nucleotides, the CDR3 is TGTGCCAGTAACGCCGGGGGGGGTACCGGGGAGCTGTTTTTT. Amino acid sequence: CASNAGGGTGELFF.

This clonotype was detected ten times or more. The chain recombines TRBV5-1 with TRBJ2-4; 7 bases line up with TRBD2. CDR1 is SGHRS, CDR2 YFSETQ, per germline. The CDR3 has 14 residues. V trimming: 4 bases; J trimming: 5 bases; junction bases outside the gene matches: 6. The CDR3 DNA is TGCGCCAGCAGCGTGCAGGCGGGGGAAAACATTCAGTACTTC. Encoded protein: CASSVQAGENIQYF.

This clonotype showed up just a few times. This rearrangement joins TRBV6-1 to TRBJ1-1, with D uncertain. Germline CDR1 and CDR2: MNHNS and SASEGT. V was clipped by 6 bases and J by 5 bases, with 13 bases between them. The CDR3 totals 13 residues. The CDR3 nucleotides are TGTGCCAGCAGAAATCAGCTGGGGACTGAAGCTTTCTTT. Translating gives CASRNQLGTEAFF.

As concerns this clonotype: The germline gene is not matched at one end of the junction; a read error may be the cause. The rearrangement uses TRBV12-3 or TRBV12-4 and TRBJ1-5; D remains unclear. The CDR3 has 15 residues. CDR3 sequence reads: CASSLELVLGQPQHF. The CDR3 nucleotides read TGTGCCAGCAGTTTGGAGTTGGTATTGGGTCAGCCTCAGCATTTT.

Concerning this clonotype itself: A much larger clone sits a single nucleotide away, making a read error possible. The rearrangement uses TRBV7-9 and TRBJ2-4, with a tentative D call TRBD1 (6 bases). The CDR3 contains 15 residues. CDR1 and CDR2 (germline): SEHNR, FQNEAQ (reference sequence). With 4 bases removed from V and 8 bases from J, the gap between germline ends came to 18 bases. CDR3 in amino acids: CASSSIQGPLDIQYF. The CDR3, as DNA: TGTGCCAGCAGCTCCATACAGGGCCCTCTGGACATTCAGTACTTC.

This clonotype was picked up many times. The V and J genes are TRBV7-2 and TRBJ1-6; D may be TRBD1 (5 bases). CDR3 length: 15 amino acids. The V and J ends lost 2 bases and 10 bases respectively, with 15 bases between them. Germline CDR1 is SGHTA and CDR2 is FQGNSA. The CDR3 sequence is CASSLLGVQLSPLHF. DNA of the CDR3: TGTGCCAGCAGCTTACTGGGGGTTCAGTTATCACCCCTCCACTTT.

This clonotype appeared many times. This chain uses TRBV10-2 with TRBJ2-5; D is uncertain. Germline values: CDR1 WSHSY, CDR2 SAAADI. The CDR3 sequence is 12 residues long. V dropped 2 bases and J dropped 6 bases, with 7 bases sitting between them. The CDR3 DNA reads as TGCGCCAGCAGTGAGGCTCGGCAGACCCAGTACTTC. It specifies CASSEARQTQYF.

This clonotype has a count of ten or more. The chain couples TRBV29-1 to TRBJ1-1, with D possibly being TRBD1 (6 bases). V was pared by 4 bases and J by 3 bases, with 15 bases between. Germline values: CDR1 SQVTM, CDR2 ANQGSEA. The CDR3 contains 14 residues. The CDR3 is CSVVSRGLYTEAFF. CDR3 nucleotides: TGCAGCGTTGTCTCTCGGGGGCTTTACACTGAAGCTTTCTTT.

This clonotype was recorded many times. The chain employs TRBV18 and TRBJ2-7; 9 bases map to TRBD1. The CDR3 runs 13 residues. The junction had 4 bases not matched to a gene; V was cut back by 3 bases and J by 7 bases. The germline V gene encodes CDR1 KGHSH and CDR2 LQKENI. In nucleotides, the CDR3 is TGTGCCAGCTCACCCGGGACAGGGAGGGAGCAGTACTTC. Encoded protein: CASSPGTGREQYF.

This clonotype was picked up many times. CDR3 sequence: CASSPSGGGQPQHF. In nucleotides, the CDR3 is TGTGCCAGCAGTCCTTCGGGAGGGGGCCAGCCCCAGCATTTT. The gene calls are TRBV6-2 or TRBV6-3 and TRBJ1-5; 7 bases are a match to TRBD1. This CDR3 contains 14 residues. Germline CDR1 reads MNHEY; CDR2 reads SVGEGT. V was clipped by 5 bases and J by 7 bases; unmatched bases: 8.

There are many counts of this clonotype. V is TRBV12-3 or TRBV12-4 and J is TRBJ2-2, with 7 bases lining up with TRBD2. V shed 3 bases and J 6 bases; nucleotides not matched to a gene: 4. The CDR3 loop spans 14 amino acids. The CDR3 sequence: CASSFGGRAGELFF. The CDR3 DNA reads TGTGCCAGCAGTTTTGGCGGGAGAGCCGGGGAGCTGTTTTTT.

The CDR3 nucleotides are TGTGCCAGCAGCCAAGAAGGGGGGCGCAGGTCCCTTTACGAGCAGTACTTC. Translating it yields CASSQEGGRRSLYEQYF. This chain joins TRBV4-2 and TRBJ2-7; possibly TRBD1 or TRBD2 for D (6 bases each). The CDR3 contains 17 residues. Trimming removed 0 bases from V and 4 bases from J, with 19 bases in between. Germline CDR1 is LGHNA and CDR2 is YNFKEQ.

This clonotype came up many times. This chain joins TRBV6-5 and TRBJ1-1; TRBD1 is a possible D gene (5 bases). Germline V gene data show CDR1 as MNHEY and CDR2 as SVGAGI. The V gene lost 2 bases and the J gene lost 4 bases, with 8 bases spanning the gap. The CDR3 has 13 residues. The CDR3 DNA reads TGTGCCAGCAGTTACGGGGGAGGCACTGAAGCTTTCTTT. Protein sequence: CASSYGGGTEAFF.

This clonotype occurred many times. The chain has TRBV6-5 and TRBJ1-5; a possible D gene is TRBD1 (5 bases). This CDR3 is 14 amino acids long. Germline V gives CDR1 MNHEY, CDR2 SVGAGI. V was pared by 1 base and J by 2 bases, with 6 bases between. DNA for the CDR3: TGTGCCAGCAGTTACTGGGACGGCAATCAGCCCCAGCATTTT. As protein: CASSYWDGNQPQHF.

The chain is built from TRBV5-1 and TRBJ2-2; possible D gene TRBD1, 5 bases. This CDR3 spans 15 amino acids. Germline V gene sequence: CDR1 SGHRS, CDR2 YFSETQ. Trimming pared 0 bases from V and 5 bases from J, leaving 11 bases between. CDR3 DNA sequence: TGCGCCAGCAGCTTGGGACAGAGCCGGACCGGGGAGCTGTTTTTT. This gives the protein CASSLGQSRTGELFF.

There are many counts of this clonotype. The V and J genes are TRBV27 and TRBJ2-7, with 8 positions matching TRBD2. The CDR3 is 16 amino acids. Germline V gene data show CDR1 as MNHEY and CDR2 as SMNVEV (reference sequence). V dropped 6 bases and J dropped 0; count of bases not matched to a gene: 10. The CDR3 DNA reads as TGTGCCAGCAGACACCATAGGGGGACTAGCTCCTACGAGCAGTACTTC. Protein product: CASRHHRGTSSYEQYF.

This clonotype has ten or more counts. The chain links TRBV28 to TRBJ2-7, with 11 bases lining up with TRBD1. The CDR3 is made up of 15 amino acids. The junction had 2 bases not matched to a gene; V was cut back by 2 bases and J by 2 bases. Germline V gives CDR1 MDHEN, CDR2 SYDVKM. In DNA, the CDR3 is TGTGCCAGCAGTTTAATGGGACAGGGGGCCTACGAGCAGTACTTC. This translates into CASSLMGQGAYEQYF.

V usage is TRBV12-3 or TRBV12-4 and J usage is TRBJ1-5; 8 nucleotides align to TRBD1. The CDR3 runs 14 residues. V was clipped by 8 bases and J by 1 base; unmatched bases: 4. The CDR3 sequence: CASLRTGSNQPQHF. The CDR3 nucleotides read TGTGCCAGCCTTCGGACAGGGAGCAATCAGCCCCAGCATTTT.

This clonotype has ten or more counts. The genes are TRBV6-1 and TRBJ1-5; unclear D gene. Germline V gives CDR1 MNHNS, CDR2 SASEGT. V shed 7 bases and J shed 2 bases, with 15 bases lying between them. This CDR3 contains 15 residues. The CDR3 sequence is CASILISGGNQPQHF. The CDR3 coding sequence is TGTGCCAGCATTCTAATTTCGGGAGGCAATCAGCCCCAGCATTTT.

This clonotype has ten or more counts. The chain combines TRBV5-5 with TRBJ1-6; 7 bases map to TRBD1. The CDR3 consists of 15 residues. Germline V gives CDR1 SGHKS, CDR2 YYEKEE (reference sequence). J was trimmed by 7 bases and V by 6 bases; bases with no gene match: 10. CDR3 region: CASTPFGQENSPLHF. The CDR3, as DNA: TGTGCCAGCACCCCCTTCGGACAGGAGAATTCACCCCTCCACTTT.

This clonotype was counted only a few times. V and J are TRBV7-3 and TRBJ2-2, with 8 nucleotides matching TRBD2. The trim removed 1 base at V and 7 bases at J, leaving 8 bases unmatched. Germline values: CDR1 SGHTA, CDR2 FQGTGA. The CDR3 is 16 amino acids. The CDR3 spells CASSLNAGGAGGELFF. Written as DNA, the CDR3 is TGTGCCAGCAGCTTAAATGCGGGGGGCGCAGGCGGGGAGCTGTTTTTT.

This sequence joins TRBV12-3 or TRBV12-4 and TRBJ2-2; 9 bases match TRBD1. The CDR3 loop spans 15 amino acids. Trimming removed 3 bases from V and 6 bases from J; junction bases left unmatched: 5. In nucleotides, the CDR3 is TGTGCCAGCAGTTTTAGACAGGGGGGCGCCGGGGAGCTGTTTTTT. Translating gives CASSFRQGGAGELFF.

The chain has TRBV12-3 or TRBV12-4 and TRBJ1-5; D unclear. The V end was cut by 3 bases, the J end by 6 bases, with 9 bases between. CDR3 length: 13 amino acids. CDR3 sequence reads: CASSFWVGQPQHF. The CDR3 coding sequence is TGTGCCAGCAGTTTCTGGGTGGGTCAGCCCCAGCATTTT.

There are many counts of this clonotype. The chain recombines TRBV2 with TRBJ1-3; D is unresolved. Between the trimmed V and J ends, which lost 4 bases and 3 bases, there was a span of 7 bases. CDR1 and CDR2 (germline): SNHLY, FYNNEI. This CDR3 comprises 13 residues. CDR3 protein: CASSVDGGNTIYF. The CDR3 DNA sequence: TGTGCCAGCAGTGTCGACGGTGGAAACACCATATATTTT.

The chain employs TRBV12-3 or TRBV12-4 and TRBJ2-5; D may be TRBD2 (5 bases). V was trimmed by 3 bases and J by 2 bases, leaving 10 bases between them. This CDR3 is built from 14 residues. The chain's CDR3 is CASSFRETQETQYF. The CDR3 DNA is TGTGCCAGCAGTTTTAGGGAGACTCAAGAGACCCAGTACTTC.